Only a few counts were recorded for the clone carrying this TCR beta chain. This sample was included in a study of CD8 T cells in ankylosing spondylitis. One entry per CDR3 protein, called by TCRdb with MiXCR from the 5' RACE reads. The sample has a few hundred thousand distinct CDR3 sequences; roughly 20% are singletons. The sequence came from a male donor with ankylosing spondylitis or in good health (not recorded which). Sequences were obtained from blood, either unsorted or a sorted T cell fraction (not recorded which).

The CDR3 here is CASSPDRASYEQYF. In DNA, the CDR3 is TGTGCCAGCAGCCCCGACAGGGCCTCCTACGAGCAGTACTTC. The chain employs TRBV12-3 or TRBV12-4 and TRBJ2-7; TRBD1 aligns across 7 bases. V was clipped by 6 bases and J by 0 bases; unmatched bases: 5. This CDR3 comprises 14 residues.